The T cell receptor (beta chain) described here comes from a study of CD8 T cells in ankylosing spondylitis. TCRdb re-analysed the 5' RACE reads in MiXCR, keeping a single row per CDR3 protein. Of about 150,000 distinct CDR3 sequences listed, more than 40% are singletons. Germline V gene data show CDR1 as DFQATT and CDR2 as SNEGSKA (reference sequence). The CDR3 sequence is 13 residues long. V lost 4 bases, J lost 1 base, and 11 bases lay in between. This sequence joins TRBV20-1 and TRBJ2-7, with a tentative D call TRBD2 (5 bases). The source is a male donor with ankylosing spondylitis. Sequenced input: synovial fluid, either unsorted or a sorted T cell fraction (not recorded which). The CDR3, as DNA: TGCAGTGCTACGCCCGAGGGATCCTACGAGCAGTACTTC. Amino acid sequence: CSATPEGSYEQYF.